This T cell receptor beta chain was found in a study of shared T cell receptors in the human thymus. This clone was found once. Clones were read by immunoSEQ multiplex PCR, and TCRdb kept only the in-frame ones, dropping some. The sample carries about 660,000 clones, 88% recorded once. The trim removed 0 bases at V and 8 bases at J, leaving 6 bases unmatched. In germline, CDR1 is MDHEN, CDR2 SYDVKM. The CDR3 sequence is 15 residues long. This sample also appeared in a second study, on human thymus T cells.

The receptor comes from a boy younger than two with a congenital heart defect. The gene calls are TRBV28 and TRBJ2-4, with 8 positions matching TRBD1. Source material: thymocytes. CDR3 residues: CASSLCEPRGHIQYF. In DNA form, the CDR3 reads TGTGCCAGCAGTTTATGCGAGCCCAGGGGGCACATTCAGTACTTC. Supplemented by reference TRBV28 and TRBJ2-4, the full variable domain reads DVKVTQSSRYLVKRTGEKVFLECVQDMDHENMFWYRQDPGLGLRLIYFSYDVKMKEKGDIPEGYSVSREKKERFSLILESASTNQTSMYLCASSLCEPRGHIQYFGAGTRLSVL.